A selection of T cell receptor beta chains follows, all from one sample in a study of CD8 T cells in Susac syndrome. TCRdb passed the immunoSEQ multiplex PCR reads through MiXCR, listing each CDR3 protein once. The profile shows about 250,000 distinct CDR3 sequences, 93% of them singletons. Input material: CD4+ T cells from PBMCs. The receptors stem from a human donor with multiple sclerosis. Both conserved end residues are part of each CDR3. D genes are given only for firm matches. Clone size, where shown, is once, few, many, or a class for clones that have expanded.

V: TRBV11-1; J: TRBJ2-3; size: -; D: -; DNA: TGTGCCAGCAGCTTCGGGTCCCCTAGCACAGATACGCAGTATTTT; CDR3: CASSFGSPSTDTQYF
V: TRBV23-1; J: TRBJ1-5; size: -; D: -; DNA: TGCGCCAGCTGCCAACCGGGACACAAATCGGATAGCAATCAGCCCCAGCATTTT; CDR3: CASCQPGHKSDSNQPQHF
V: TRBV18; J: TRBJ2-5; size: -; D: -; DNA: TGTGCCAGCTCAGAACAAGAGACCCAGTACTTC; CDR3: CASSEQETQYF
V: TRBV6-1; J: TRBJ1-5; size: -; D: -; DNA: TGTGCCAGCAGAACAGGGTCGAGCAATCAGCCCCAGCATTTT; CDR3: CASRTGSSNQPQHF
V: TRBV5-6; J: TRBJ1-4; size: -; D: -; DNA: TGTGCCAGCAGCTTGTCAGGGACAACTAATGAAAAACTGTTTTTT; CDR3: CASSLSGTTNEKLFF
V: TRBV4-1; J: TRBJ2-7; size: -; D: TRBD1; DNA: TGCGCCAGCAGCCAAGGGACAGGACGCGAGCAGTACTTC; CDR3: CASSQGTGREQYF
V: TRBV6-2/TRBV6-3; J: TRBJ2-3; size: once; D: TRBD1; DNA: TGTGCCAGCAGTTACGATGGGACAGGACTATCTAGCACAGATACGCAGTATTTT; CDR3: CASSYDGTGLSSTDTQYF
V: TRBV12-3/TRBV12-4; J: TRBJ1-1; size: -; D: -; DNA: TGTGCCAGCAGTTTAGTTGGTGGGGGAGGCTCTGAAGCTTTCTTT; CDR3: CASSLVGGGGSEAFF
V: TRBV28; J: TRBJ2-7; size: -; D: -; DNA: TGTGCCAGCTTTTTACCCCTGGCGCCCTACGAGCAGTACTTC; CDR3: CASFLPLAPYEQYF
V: TRBV20-1; J: TRBJ2-1; size: -; D: -; DNA: TGCAGTGCTAGAGAACCCCGGGAGCAGTTCTTC; CDR3: CSAREPREQFF
V: TRBV5-1; J: TRBJ1-4; size: -; D: TRBD1; DNA: TGCGCCAGCAGCTCGGGACAGGGGGCTGAAAAACTGTTTTTT; CDR3: CASSSGQGAEKLFF
V: TRBV5-1; J: TRBJ1-1; size: -; D: TRBD1; DNA: TGCGCCAGCAGCCAACAGGGGTCGAGCACTGAAGCTTTCTTT; CDR3: CASSQQGSSTEAFF
V: TRBV2; J: TRBJ2-7; size: once; D: TRBD2; DNA: TGTGCCAGCAGTGCACTAGCGGGCTCGACCTACGAGCAGTACTTC; CDR3: CASSALAGSTYEQYF
V: TRBV5-1; J: TRBJ2-5; size: -; D: -; DNA: TGCGCCAGCAGCACAGCACTAGGGGGAGGTCAAGAGACCCAGTACTTC; CDR3: CASSTALGGGQETQYF
V: TRBV5-4; J: TRBJ1-1; size: -; D: -; DNA: TGTGCCAGCAGCTTGGCCGGGACCGCGGACACTGAAGCTTTCTTT; CDR3: CASSLAGTADTEAFF
V: TRBV6-5; J: TRBJ1-5; size: -; D: TRBD1; DNA: TGTGCCAGCAGTTCATACAGGGGTCAGCGGCCCCAGCATTTT; CDR3: CASSSYRGQRPQHF
V: TRBV6-6; J: TRBJ2-2; size: once; D: TRBD1; DNA: TGTGCCAGCAGTTACCGCTCCAGGGGGACCGGGGAGCTGTTTTTT; CDR3: CASSYRSRGTGELFF
V: TRBV11-2; J: TRBJ1-6; size: -; D: -; DNA: TGTGCCAGCAGCCGGAAAGAGAGGGTTTCACCCCTCCACTTT; CDR3: CASSRKERVSPLHF
V: TRBV12-3/TRBV12-4; J: TRBJ2-3; size: -; D: -; DNA: TGTGCCAGCACCCTCCGAGGGGGGACGCAGTATTTT; CDR3: CASTLRGGTQYF
V: TRBV2; J: TRBJ2-2; size: -; D: -; DNA: TGTGCCAGCAGTGCTAATCGGGTGAACACCGGGGAGCTGTTTTTT; CDR3: CASSANRVNTGELFF
V: TRBV14; J: TRBJ1-6; size: -; D: -; DNA: TGTGCCAGCAGCCAAGATAGACAGGTTTCACCCCTCCACTTT; CDR3: CASSQDRQVSPLHF
V: TRBV5-1; J: TRBJ1-1; size: -; D: -; DNA: TGCGCCAGCAGCTTGGGTGGGATAAGAGGTGAAGCTTTCTTT; CDR3: CASSLGGIRGEAFF
V: TRBV20-1; J: TRBJ1-5; size: -; D: TRBD1; DNA: TGCAGTGCTCGAACAGGGGGCAATAGCAATCAGCCCCAGCATTTT; CDR3: CSARTGGNSNQPQHF
V: TRBV25-1; J: TRBJ2-3; size: -; D: TRBD1; DNA: TGTGCCAGCAGCTCGAGACAGGGAGTGATAGATACGCAGTATTTT; CDR3: CASSSRQGVIDTQYF
V: TRBV7-7; J: TRBJ2-3; size: -; D: -; DNA: TGTGCCAGCGGGGACCTGGGTAGCGGACTCACAGATACGCAGTATTTT; CDR3: CASGDLGSGLTDTQYF
V: TRBV6-1; J: TRBJ2-3; size: -; D: -; DNA: TGTGCCAGCAGGGGATTCCGGCAGGCGACCACAGATACGCAGTATTTT; CDR3: CASRGFRQATTDTQYF
V: TRBV5-1; J: TRBJ2-7; size: -; D: TRBD1; DNA: TGCGCCAGCAGCAGCCGGTCAGGGGGAACAGAGCAGTACTTC; CDR3: CASSSRSGGTEQYF
V: TRBV20-1; J: TRBJ2-7; size: -; D: -; DNA: TGCAGTGCTAGAGGGGGGACCTTTTACGAGCAGTACTTC; CDR3: CSARGGTFYEQYF
V: TRBV30; J: TRBJ2-7; size: -; D: -; DNA: TGTGCCTGGAGCGCCGGACATGGATCCAACGAGCAGTACTTC; CDR3: CAWSAGHGSNEQYF
V: TRBV4-1; J: TRBJ2-5; size: once; D: TRBD2; DNA: TGCGCCAGCAGCCGCCTAGCGGGTACCCCCCAAGAGACCCAGTACTTC; CDR3: CASSRLAGTPQETQYF
V: TRBV2; J: TRBJ2-2; size: -; D: -; DNA: TGTGCCAGCAGGGGGTGGCCACAGACGGCCACCGGGGAGCTGTTTTTT; CDR3: CASRGWPQTATGELFF
V: TRBV7-6; J: TRBJ1-3; size: -; D: TRBD1; DNA: TGTGCCAGCAGCCCGATACAGGGGCAGCGGGGAAACACCATATATTTT; CDR3: CASSPIQGQRGNTIYF
V: TRBV5-6; J: TRBJ1-2; size: -; D: -; DNA: TGTGCCAGCAGCCCTGCTCTCTCGGGGAGGGTCTATGGCTACACCTTC; CDR3: CASSPALSGRVYGYTF
V: TRBV28; J: TRBJ2-7; size: -; D: TRBD1; DNA: TGTGCCAGCAGCCTCATGGGACAGGGGGGCTACGAGCAGTACTTC; CDR3: CASSLMGQGGYEQYF
V: TRBV5-1; J: TRBJ1-4; size: -; D: -; DNA: TGCGCCAGCAGCTTGGCACGGCAAACTAATGAAAAACTGTTTTTT; CDR3: CASSLARQTNEKLFF
V: TRBV25-1; J: TRBJ1-5; size: -; D: TRBD1; DNA: TGTGCCAGCAGTGGAAGACAGGGCCAGCCCCAGCATTTT; CDR3: CASSGRQGQPQHF
V: TRBV9; J: TRBJ2-4; size: -; D: TRBD2; DNA: TGTGCCAGCAGCCCAAGTGGGGCCCCGGGACTAGCGGGTCAAATCTACTTC; CDR3: CASSPSGAPGLAGQIYF
V: TRBV3-1; J: TRBJ1-1; size: -; D: -; DNA: TGTGCCAGCAGCCGAGCTGACCGCGGCACTGAAGCTTTCTTT; CDR3: CASSRADRGTEAFF
V: TRBV9; J: TRBJ2-3; size: -; D: -; DNA: TGTGCCAGCAGCAAGGGGGGGTACACAGATACGCAGTATTTT; CDR3: CASSKGGYTDTQYF
V: TRBV6-5; J: TRBJ2-7; size: once; D: -; DNA: TGTGCCAGCAGCCGGACAGCGGGATACTACGAGCAGTACTTC; CDR3: CASSRTAGYYEQYF
V: TRBV21-1; J: TRBJ2-5; size: -; D: -; DNA: TGTGCCAGCAGCAAAGGCTGGGTTACGGGACAGGGCATAAAAGAAGTCCAAGAGACCCAGTACTTC; CDR3: CASSKGWVTGQGIKEVQETQYF
V: TRBV7-9; J: TRBJ1-2; size: -; D: -; DNA: TGTGCCAGCAGCCGGGGACTTGGAGGCTACACCTTC; CDR3: CASSRGLGGYTF